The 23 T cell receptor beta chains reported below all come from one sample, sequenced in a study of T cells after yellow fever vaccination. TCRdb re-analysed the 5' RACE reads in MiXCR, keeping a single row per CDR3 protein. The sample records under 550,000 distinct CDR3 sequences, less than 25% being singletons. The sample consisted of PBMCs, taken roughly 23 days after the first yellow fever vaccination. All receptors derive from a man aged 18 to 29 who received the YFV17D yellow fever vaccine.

The CDR3 coding sequence is TGCGCCAGCAGCTTGGCCGCGGCAGCAACTAATGAAAAACTGTTTTTT. It codes for CASSLAAAATNEKLFF. V and J are TRBV5-1 and TRBJ1-4, with D uncertain. The length of the CDR3 is 16 residues. Trimming took off 0 bases at V and 0 bases at J, with 9 bases between the two ends. The V gene's germline CDR1 is SGHRS and CDR2 YFSETQ.

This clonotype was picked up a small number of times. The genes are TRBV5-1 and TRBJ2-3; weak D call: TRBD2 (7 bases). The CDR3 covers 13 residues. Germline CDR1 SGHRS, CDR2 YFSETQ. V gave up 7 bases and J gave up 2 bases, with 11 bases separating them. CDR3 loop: CASGGGPTDTQYF. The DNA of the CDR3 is TGCGCCAGCGGGGGGGGCCCCACAGATACGCAGTATTTT.

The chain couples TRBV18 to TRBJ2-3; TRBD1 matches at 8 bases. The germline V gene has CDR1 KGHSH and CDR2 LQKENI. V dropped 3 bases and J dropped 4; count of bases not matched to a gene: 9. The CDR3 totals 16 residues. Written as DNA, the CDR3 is TGTGCCAGCTCACCCCTCGGGTCAGGGGGCCCAGATACGCAGTATTTT. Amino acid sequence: CASSPLGSGGPDTQYF.

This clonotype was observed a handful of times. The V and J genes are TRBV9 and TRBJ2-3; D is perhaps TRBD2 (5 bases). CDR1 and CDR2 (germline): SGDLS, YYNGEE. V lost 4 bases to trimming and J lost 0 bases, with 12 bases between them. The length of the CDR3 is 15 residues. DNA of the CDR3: TGTGCCAGCAGCACGGACTTCCCCAGCACAGATACGCAGTATTTT. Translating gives CASSTDFPSTDTQYF.

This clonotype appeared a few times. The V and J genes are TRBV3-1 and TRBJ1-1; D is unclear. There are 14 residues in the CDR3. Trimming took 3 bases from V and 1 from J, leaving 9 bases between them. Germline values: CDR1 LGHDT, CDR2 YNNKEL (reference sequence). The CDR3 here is CASSHRQKNTEAFF. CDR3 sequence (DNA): TGTGCCAGCAGCCACCGGCAGAAGAACACTGAAGCTTTCTTT.

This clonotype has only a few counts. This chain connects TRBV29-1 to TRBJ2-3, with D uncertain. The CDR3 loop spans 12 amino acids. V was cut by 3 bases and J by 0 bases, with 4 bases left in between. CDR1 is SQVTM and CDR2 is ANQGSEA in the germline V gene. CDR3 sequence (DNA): TGCAGCGTTGACGACAGCACAGATACGCAGTATTTT. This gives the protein CSVDDSTDTQYF.

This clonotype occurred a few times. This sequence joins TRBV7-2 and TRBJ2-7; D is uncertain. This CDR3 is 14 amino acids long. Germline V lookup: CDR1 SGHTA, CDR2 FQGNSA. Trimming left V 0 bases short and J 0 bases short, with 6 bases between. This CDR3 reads CASSLAVGSYEQYV. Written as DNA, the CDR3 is TGTGCCAGCAGCTTAGCCGTTGGCTCCTACGAGCAGTACGTC.

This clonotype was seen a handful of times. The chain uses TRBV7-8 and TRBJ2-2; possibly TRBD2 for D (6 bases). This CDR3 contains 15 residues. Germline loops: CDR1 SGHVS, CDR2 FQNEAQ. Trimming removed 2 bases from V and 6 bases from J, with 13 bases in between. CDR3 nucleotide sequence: TGTGCCAGCAGCTTATCGGGGGTGAGGCCCGGGGAGCTGTTTTTT. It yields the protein CASSLSGVRPGELFF.

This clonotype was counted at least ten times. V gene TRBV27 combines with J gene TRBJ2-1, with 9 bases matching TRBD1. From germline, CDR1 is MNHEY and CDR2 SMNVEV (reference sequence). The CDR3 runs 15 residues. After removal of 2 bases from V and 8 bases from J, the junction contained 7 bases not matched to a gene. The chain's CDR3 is CASSLRGTGLHEQFF. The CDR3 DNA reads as TGTGCCAGCAGTTTAAGGGGGACAGGGTTACATGAGCAGTTCTTC.

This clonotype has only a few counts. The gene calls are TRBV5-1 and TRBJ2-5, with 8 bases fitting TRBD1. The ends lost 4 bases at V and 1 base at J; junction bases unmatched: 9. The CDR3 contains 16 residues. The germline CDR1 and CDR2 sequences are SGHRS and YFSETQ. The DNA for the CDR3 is TGCGCCAGCAGCCCGCAGACAGGGGATGGCCAAGAGACCCAGTACTTC. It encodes CASSPQTGDGQETQYF.

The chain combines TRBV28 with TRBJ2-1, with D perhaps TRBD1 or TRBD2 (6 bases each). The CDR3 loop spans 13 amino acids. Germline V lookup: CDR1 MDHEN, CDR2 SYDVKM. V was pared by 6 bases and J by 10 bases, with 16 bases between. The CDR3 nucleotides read TGTGCCAGCAGCCACCCGGGGGCGTGGGAGCAGTTCTTC. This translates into CASSHPGAWEQFF.

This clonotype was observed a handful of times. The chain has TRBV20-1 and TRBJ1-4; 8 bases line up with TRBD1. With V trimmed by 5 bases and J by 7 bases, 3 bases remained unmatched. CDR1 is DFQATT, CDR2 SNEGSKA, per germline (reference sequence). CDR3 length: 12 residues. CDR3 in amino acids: CSADTGGEKLFF. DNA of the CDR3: TGCAGTGCTGACACAGGGGGTGAAAAACTGTTTTTT.

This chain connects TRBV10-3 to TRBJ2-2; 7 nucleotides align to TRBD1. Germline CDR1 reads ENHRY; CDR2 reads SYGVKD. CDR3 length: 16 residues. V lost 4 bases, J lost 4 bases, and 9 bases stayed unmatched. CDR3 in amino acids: CAISAKDREGTGELFF. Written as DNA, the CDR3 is TGTGCCATCAGTGCGAAAGACAGGGAAGGCACCGGGGAGCTGTTTTTT.

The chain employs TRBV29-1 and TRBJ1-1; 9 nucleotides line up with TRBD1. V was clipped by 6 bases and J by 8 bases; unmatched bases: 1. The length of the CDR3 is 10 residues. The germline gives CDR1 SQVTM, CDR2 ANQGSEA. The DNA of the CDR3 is TGCAGCGTACAGGGGGCGGAAGCTTTCTTT. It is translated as CSVQGAEAFF.

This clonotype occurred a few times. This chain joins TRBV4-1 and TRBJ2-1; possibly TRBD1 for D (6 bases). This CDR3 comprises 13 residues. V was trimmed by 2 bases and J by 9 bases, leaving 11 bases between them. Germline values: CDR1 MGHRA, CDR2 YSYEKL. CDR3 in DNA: TGCGCCAGCAGCCAAACAGGGCGACCTGAGCAGTTCTTC. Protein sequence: CASSQTGRPEQFF.

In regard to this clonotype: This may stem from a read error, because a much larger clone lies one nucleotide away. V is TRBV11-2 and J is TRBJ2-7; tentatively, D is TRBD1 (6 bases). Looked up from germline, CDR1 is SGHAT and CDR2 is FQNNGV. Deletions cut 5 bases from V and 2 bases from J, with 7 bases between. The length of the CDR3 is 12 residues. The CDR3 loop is CASSPGAYEQYV. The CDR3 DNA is TGTGCCAGCAGCCCAGGGGCCTACGAGCAGTACGTC.

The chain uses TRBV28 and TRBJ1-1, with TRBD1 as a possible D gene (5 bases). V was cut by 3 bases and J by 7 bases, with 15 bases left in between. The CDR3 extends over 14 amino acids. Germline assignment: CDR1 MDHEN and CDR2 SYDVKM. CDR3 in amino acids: CASSFTGLSREAFF. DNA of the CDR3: TGTGCCAGCAGTTTCACGGGGCTTTCCCGTGAAGCTTTCTTT.

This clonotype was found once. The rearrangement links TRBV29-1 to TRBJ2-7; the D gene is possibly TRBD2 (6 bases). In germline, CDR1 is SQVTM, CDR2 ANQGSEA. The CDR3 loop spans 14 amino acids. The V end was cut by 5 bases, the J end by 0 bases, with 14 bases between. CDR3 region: CSVQGLRSSYEQYF. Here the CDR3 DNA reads TGCAGCGTTCAGGGACTGAGGAGCTCCTACGAGCAGTACTTC.

CDR3 DNA: TGCAGTGCTAGAGATCTAGGCTCCACCGCGGGCAAACTGTTTTTT. Encoded protein: CSARDLGSTAGKLFF. The chain carries TRBV20-1 and TRBJ1-4, with no clear D. Trimming took off 0 bases at V and 11 bases at J, with 19 bases between the two ends. The CDR3 extends over 15 amino acids. Looked up from germline, CDR1 is DFQATT and CDR2 is SNEGSKA (reference sequence).

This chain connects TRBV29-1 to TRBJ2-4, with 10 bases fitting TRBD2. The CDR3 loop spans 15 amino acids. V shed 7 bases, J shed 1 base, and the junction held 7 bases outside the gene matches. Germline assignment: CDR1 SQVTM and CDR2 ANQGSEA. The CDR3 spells CSAGFSGGAKNIQYF. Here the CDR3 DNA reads TGCAGCGCTGGGTTTAGCGGGGGGGCCAAAAACATTCAGTACTTC.

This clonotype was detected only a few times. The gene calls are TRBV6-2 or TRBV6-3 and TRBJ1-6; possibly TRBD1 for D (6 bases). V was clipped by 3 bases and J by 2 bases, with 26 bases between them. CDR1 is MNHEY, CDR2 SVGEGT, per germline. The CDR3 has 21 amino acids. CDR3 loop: CASSYQSPAQGSAAYNSPLHF. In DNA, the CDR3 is TGTGCCAGCAGTTATCAAAGTCCCGCTCAGGGGTCGGCCGCCTATAATTCACCCCTCCACTTT.

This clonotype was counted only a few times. This chain's CDR3 is CSATDRAQVNTEAFF. CDR3 nucleotide sequence: TGCAGTGCTACAGACAGGGCTCAGGTGAACACTGAAGCTTTCTTT. This sequence joins TRBV20-1 and TRBJ1-1, with 7 bases aligning to TRBD1. This CDR3 is 15 amino acids long. The junction had 8 bases not matched to a gene; V was cut back by 4 bases and J by 0 bases. Germline CDR1 and CDR2: DFQATT and SNEGSKA (reference sequence).

CDR3 bases: TGTGCCTGGTCCTCGCAGGGGGGCGAGCAGTACTTC. It yields the protein CAWSSQGGEQYF. The rearrangement links TRBV30 to TRBJ2-7; D is possibly TRBD1 (7 bases). V was cut by 5 bases and J by 6 bases, with 14 bases left in between. Germline V lookup: CDR1 GTSNPN, CDR2 SVGIG (reference sequence). CDR3 length: 12 residues.